This TCR beta chain comes out of a study of memory CD4+ T cells and cytomegalovirus serostatus. Study in general: This sample comes from healthy Belgian adults, eight or nine CMV seropositive, under 25 seronegative. Overall study results and limits: Median bootstrapped AUC for CMV status was about 0.94 originally, less than 0.93 US-trained.

Profiled with immunoSEQ multiplex PCR; TCRdb holds only in-frame clones, not every one. The repertoire has approximately 40,000 clones, 76% of them found once; the top ten carry approximately 6.5%. This clone was picked up a small number of times. Its target is unknown. CDR1 is SGHVS, CDR2 FQNEAQ, per germline. V shed 1 base and J shed 7 bases, with 19 bases lying between them. The CDR3 sequence is 17 residues long. The sort gate was single viable CD3+CD4+CD8-CD45RO+ cells for memory CD4+ T cells. The sequencing input was memory CD4+ T cells from blood. The TCR originated in an adult in good health and CMV-seronegative. The rearrangement uses TRBV7-8 and TRBJ1-4, with D tentatively TRBD1 (6 bases). DNA for the CDR3: TGTGCCAGCAGCTTAGGGTATCGGGGGGCGCGTGGTGAAAAACTGTTTTTT. It translates to CASSLGYRGARGEKLFF.